The 17 T cell receptor beta chains listed next were all sequenced from one sample in a study of blood T cell repertoires in COVID-19. TCRdb keeps only in-frame clones here, not all; method: immunoSEQ multiplex PCR. The data contain around 58,000 clones, about 82% of them singletons. What was sequenced was peripheral blood. The source of these receptors is a human donor in a cohort sampled during active COVID-19.

The V and J genes are TRBV7-2 and TRBJ1-1, with a weak D call TRBD1 (5 bases). The CDR3 has 14 residues. Germline CDR1 is SGHTA and CDR2 is FQGNSA. V dropped 1 base and J dropped 4 bases, with 10 bases sitting between them. This CDR3 reads CASSLVGRGTEAFF. CDR3 DNA sequence: TGTGCCAGCAGCTTAGTGGGGCGCGGCACTGAAGCTTTCTTT.

Concerning this clone: An end of the junction does not agree with germline; a read error may underlie this. This chain joins TRBV7-2 and TRBJ2-3; 9 nucleotides agree with TRBD2. The CDR3 is 12 residues long. CDR1 is SGHTA and CDR2 is FQGNSA in the germline V gene. The CDR3 nucleotides read TGTGCCAGCAGATCTAGCGGGTTGGGACTAGCTTTT. Translating it yields CASRSSGLGLAF.

This chain links TRBV12-5 with TRBJ1-6; 9 bases fit TRBD1. Trimming cost V 7 bases and J 7 bases; bases outside gene matches: 5. The germline V gene has CDR1 LGHNT and CDR2 FRNRAP. The CDR3 sequence is 14 residues long. The CDR3 nucleotides read TGTGCTAGTGCCTTCGGGACAGGGAATTCACCCCTCCACTTT. Its translation is CASAFGTGNSPLHF.

This clone was observed once. This chain joins TRBV28 and TRBJ2-7, with D possibly being TRBD1 (5 bases). CDR3 length equals 12 residues. Trimming removed 11 bases from V and 4 bases from J, with 15 bases in between. Germline lookup yields CDR1 MDHEN and CDR2 SYDVKM. This CDR3 is CASSRAGYEQYF. In DNA form, the CDR3 reads TGTGCCTCCAGCAGGGCCGGGTACGAGCAGTACTTC.

This clone was observed a few times. J is TRBJ2-7 and V is TRBV4-1; 8 nucleotides line up with TRBD2. The V gene end was trimmed by 0 bases and the J gene end by 7 bases; junction bases not matched to a gene: 11. Germline CDR1 MGHRA, CDR2 YSYEKL. The CDR3 has 16 residues. DNA for the CDR3: TGCGCCAGCAGCCAAGATCGGTCCGGACTAGCAAGGGAGCAGTACTTC. It yields the protein CASSQDRSGLAREQYF.

This chain uses TRBV27 with TRBJ2-5; 8 nucleotides align to TRBD1. Germline CDR1 and CDR2: MNHEY and SMNVEV (reference sequence). V shed 6 bases, J shed 5 bases, and the junction held 8 bases outside the gene matches. CDR3 length: 14 residues. In DNA form, the CDR3 reads TGTGCCAGCAGGAAGCAGGGGGCGGGGGAGACCCAGTACTTC. Its protein product is CASRKQGAGETQYF.

In this sample, this clone turned up a few times. This rearrangement joins TRBV9 to TRBJ2-1; tentative D call: TRBD2 (6 bases). Trimming left V 3 bases short and J 0 bases short, with 10 bases between. In germline, CDR1 is SGDLS, CDR2 YYNGEE. This CDR3 region has 15 residues. CDR3 DNA: TGTGCCAGCAGCGGTCTAGCGAGCTCCTACAATGAGCAGTTCTTC. Translation: CASSGLASSYNEQFF.

The CDR3 region is CATSRGEYGYTF. CDR3 bases: TGTGCCACCAGCAGAGGGGAGTATGGCTACACCTTC. The V gene is TRBV15, the J gene TRBJ1-2; D gene uncertain. CDR1 is LNHNV and CDR2 is YYDKDF in the germline V gene (reference sequence). The CDR3 has 12 residues. V gave up 1 base and J gave up 5 bases, with 5 bases separating them. Looking up the rest from reference TRBV15 and TRBJ1-2 gives the full variable domain: DAMVIQNPRYQVTQFGKPVTLSCSQTLNHNVMYWYQQKSSQAPKLLFHYYDKDFNNEADTPDNFQSRRPNTSFCFLDIRSPGLGDTAMYLCATSRGEYGYTFGSGTRLTVV.

This clone has just one count. The V gene is TRBV5-6, the J gene TRBJ1-1; D remains ambiguous. The CDR3 totals 14 residues. Germline CDR1 and CDR2: SGHDT and YYEEEE. V lost 2 bases and J 6 bases, leaving 14 bases between the germline ends. CDR3 residues: CASSLMGVYPEAFF. The CDR3 DNA follows: TGTGCCAGCAGCTTAATGGGCGTTTATCCTGAAGCTTTCTTT. The variable domain in full, completed from reference TRBV5-6 and TRBJ1-1, reads DAGVTQSPTHLIKTRGQQVTLRCSPKSGHDTVSWYQQALGQGPQFIFQYYEEEERQRGNFPDRFSGHQFPNYSSELNVNALLLGDSALYLCASSLMGVYPEAFFGQGTRLTVV.

The chain uses TRBV7-2 and TRBJ2-2, with D unclear. Trimming stripped 5 bases from V and 1 base from J, with 11 bases between. Germline loops: CDR1 SGHTA, CDR2 FQGNSA. The CDR3 is made up of 15 amino acids. CDR3 sequence reads: CASSPSYQNTGELFF. CDR3 coding DNA: TGTGCCAGCAGCCCGTCCTACCAGAACACCGGGGAGCTGTTTTTT.

The chain combines TRBV6-6 with TRBJ1-1; the match to TRBD1 covers 7 bases. V dropped 6 bases and J dropped 4; count of bases not matched to a gene: 11. Germline V gene lookup returns CDR1 MNHNY and CDR2 SVGAGI (reference sequence). The CDR3 contains 15 residues. CDR3 sequence (DNA): TGTGCCAGCAGGCACCGACAGGGCCTGAGCACTGAAGCTTTCTTT. Protein: CASRHRQGLSTEAFF.

This clone came up once. The rearrangement joins TRBV6-2 or TRBV6-3 to TRBJ1-5; 11 nucleotides align to TRBD1. V lost 6 bases to trimming and J lost 5 bases; unmatched junction nucleotides: 3. The length of the CDR3 is 14 residues. Germline CDR1 MNHEY, CDR2 SVGEGT. DNA of the CDR3: TGTGCCAGCAGCCGGACAGGGGGCTATCAGCCCCAGCATTTT. Residues: CASSRTGGYQPQHF.

This clone is a singleton in its sample. The chain employs TRBV2 and TRBJ2-1; TRBD2 agrees at 8 bases. V lost 4 bases and J lost 0; bases outside the gene matches: 8. Per the germline V gene, CDR1 is SNHLY and CDR2 is FYNNEI. CDR3 length: 17 amino acids. Written as DNA, the CDR3 is TGTGCCAGCAGTGGGCGGGGGGCCGGCAGCTCCTACAATGAGCAGTTCTTC. This codes for CASSGRGAGSSYNEQFF.

The chain links TRBV6-5 to TRBJ1-3; a possible D gene is TRBD1 (6 bases). Trimming cost V 4 bases and J 0 bases, with 13 bases left between them. CDR3 length equals 16 residues. Germline-derived CDR1 and CDR2 are MNHEY and SVGAGI. This CDR3 reads CASSSWTASSGNTIYF. CDR3 nucleotide sequence: TGTGCCAGCAGTTCCTGGACAGCTTCCTCTGGAAACACCATATATTTT.

The chain employs TRBV6-5 and TRBJ2-1; D uncertain. Germline loops: CDR1 MNHEY, CDR2 SVGAGI. This CDR3 is 12 amino acids long. Trimming removed 4 bases at V and 9 bases at J, with 10 bases between. The DNA of the CDR3 is TGTGCCAGCAGTTCAAGCGTTAGTGAGCAGTTCTTC. It codes for CASSSSVSEQFF.

The genes are TRBV2 and TRBJ1-6; 7 nucleotides line up with TRBD1. From germline, CDR1 is SNHLY and CDR2 FYNNEI. Trimming cost V 7 bases and J 6 bases; bases outside gene matches: 6. The CDR3 totals 14 residues. The CDR3 nucleotides read TGTGCCAGCACCGACAGGGTGTCTAATTCACCCCTCCACTTT. Translating it yields CASTDRVSNSPLHF.

This clone showed up just once. This sequence joins TRBV7-2 and TRBJ2-6; 9 bases align to TRBD1. Trimming cost V 7 bases and J 4 bases; bases outside gene matches: 14. The CDR3 consists of 18 residues. Germline V gives CDR1 SGHTA, CDR2 FQGNSA. CDR3 sequence reads: CASNYRDRAAWGANVLTF. The CDR3 DNA follows: TGTGCCAGCAACTATCGGGACAGGGCTGCCTGGGGGGCCAACGTCCTGACTTTC. The variable domain in full, completed from reference TRBV7-2 and TRBJ2-6, reads GAGVSQSPSNKVTEKGKDVELRCDPISGHTALYWYRQSLGQGLEFLIYFQGNSAPDKSGLPSDRFSAERTGGSVSTLTIQRTQQEDSAVYLCASNYRDRAAWGANVLTFGAGSRLTVL.